Given below is one TCR beta chain in context. Its antigen is not known. A second PCR of 7 to 11 cycles used a sample-barcoded 5' primer and a J-beta primer mix. Via MiXCR, TCRdb re-called the 5' RACE reads, giving one row per CDR3 protein. The sample shows fewer than 1,200,000 distinct CDR3 sequences, about 23% of them seen only once. These data come from a study of blood T cells in healthy people across ages. Broader study findings: Possibly, changes in expanded clonotypes were confounded because donor CMV status was unknown. Compared with aged donors, long-lived donors showed fewer expanded clones, suggesting selection.

In germline, CDR1 is LGHNA, CDR2 YNFKEQ. V gave up 11 bases and J gave up 6 bases, with 22 bases separating them. The CDR3 is 15 amino acids. These data were also reused for a study on T cells of mothers and their children. As that report states: Primer M1S, used in the second PCR, introduced sample barcodes and 2-4 random nucleotides.

This chain joins TRBV4-2 and TRBJ1-4; possibly TRBD1 for D (6 bases). This TCR came from a girl aged 2 to 9 in good health. Sequenced: blood. The CDR3 DNA reads as TGTGCCTGCGGCCCTAGGGGGGTCATACATGAAAAACTGTTTTTT. Amino acid sequence: CACGPRGVIHEKLFF.